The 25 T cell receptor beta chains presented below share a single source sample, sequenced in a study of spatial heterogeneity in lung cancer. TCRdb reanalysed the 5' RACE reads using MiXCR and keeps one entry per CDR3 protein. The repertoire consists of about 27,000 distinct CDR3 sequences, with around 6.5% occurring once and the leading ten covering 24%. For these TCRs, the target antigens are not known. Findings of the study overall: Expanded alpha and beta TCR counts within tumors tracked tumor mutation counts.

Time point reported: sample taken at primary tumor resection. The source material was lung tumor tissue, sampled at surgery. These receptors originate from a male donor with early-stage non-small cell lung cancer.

The CDR3 reads CASSSRGARMNEQFF. The CDR3 DNA sequence: TGTGCCAGCAGCTCGAGGGGGGCTAGGATGAATGAGCAGTTCTTC. The V and J genes are TRBV11-2 and TRBJ2-1, with D perhaps being TRBD1 or TRBD2 (6 bases each). CDR1 and CDR2 (germline): SGHAT, FQNNGV. The V gene lost 4 bases and the J gene lost 7 bases, with 17 bases spanning the gap. The CDR3 length is 15 residues.

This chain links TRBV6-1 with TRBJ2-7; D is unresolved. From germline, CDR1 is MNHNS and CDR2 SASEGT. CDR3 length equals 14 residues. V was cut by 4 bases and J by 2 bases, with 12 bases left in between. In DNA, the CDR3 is TGTGCCAGCAGTGCCAACGTCCAGACCTACGAGCAGTACTTC. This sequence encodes CASSANVQTYEQYF.

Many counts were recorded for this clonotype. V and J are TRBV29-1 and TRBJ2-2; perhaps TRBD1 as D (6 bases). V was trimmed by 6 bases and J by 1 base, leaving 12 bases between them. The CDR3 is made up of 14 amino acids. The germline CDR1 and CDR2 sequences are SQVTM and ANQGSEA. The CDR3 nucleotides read TGCAGCGTCACCGGGACACTGAACACCGGGGAGCTGTTTTTT. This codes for CSVTGTLNTGELFF.

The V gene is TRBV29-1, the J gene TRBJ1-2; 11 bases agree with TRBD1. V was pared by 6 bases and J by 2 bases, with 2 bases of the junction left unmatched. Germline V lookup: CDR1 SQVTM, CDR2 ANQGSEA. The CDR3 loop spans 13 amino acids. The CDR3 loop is CSVRTGGNYGYTF. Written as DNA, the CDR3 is TGCAGCGTGAGGACAGGGGGCAACTATGGCTACACCTTC.

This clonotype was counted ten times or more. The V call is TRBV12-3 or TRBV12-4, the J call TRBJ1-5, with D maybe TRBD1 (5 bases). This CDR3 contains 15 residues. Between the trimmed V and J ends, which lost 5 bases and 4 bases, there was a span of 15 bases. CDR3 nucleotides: TGTGCCAGCAGTCGAGGGGTATTTGGTAATCAGCCCCAGCATTTT. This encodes CASSRGVFGNQPQHF.

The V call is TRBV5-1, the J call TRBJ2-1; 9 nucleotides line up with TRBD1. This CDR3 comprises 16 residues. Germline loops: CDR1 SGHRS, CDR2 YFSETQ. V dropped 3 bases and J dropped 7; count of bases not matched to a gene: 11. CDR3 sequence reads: CASSSGDRGDMNEQFF. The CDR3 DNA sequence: TGCGCCAGCAGCTCGGGTGACAGGGGGGATATGAATGAGCAGTTCTTC. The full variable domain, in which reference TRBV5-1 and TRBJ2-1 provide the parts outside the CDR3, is KAGVTQTPRYLIKTRGQQVTLSCSPISGHRSVSWYQQTPGQGLQFLFEYFSETQRNKGNFPGRFSGRQFSNSRSEMNVSTLELGDSALYLCASSSGDRGDMNEQFFGPGTRLTVL.

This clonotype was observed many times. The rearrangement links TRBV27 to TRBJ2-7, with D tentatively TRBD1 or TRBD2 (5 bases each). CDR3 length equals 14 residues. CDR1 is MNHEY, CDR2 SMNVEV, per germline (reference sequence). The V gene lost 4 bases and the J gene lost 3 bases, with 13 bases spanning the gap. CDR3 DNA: TGTGCCAGCAGTTCTGGGGGAGTCTTCTACGAGCAGTACTTC. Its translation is CASSSGGVFYEQYF.

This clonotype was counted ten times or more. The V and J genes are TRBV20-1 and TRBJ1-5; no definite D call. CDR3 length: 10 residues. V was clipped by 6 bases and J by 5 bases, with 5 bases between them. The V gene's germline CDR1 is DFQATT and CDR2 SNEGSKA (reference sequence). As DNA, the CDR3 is TGCAGTGCGGGCTATCAGCCCCAGCATTTT. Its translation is CSAGYQPQHF.

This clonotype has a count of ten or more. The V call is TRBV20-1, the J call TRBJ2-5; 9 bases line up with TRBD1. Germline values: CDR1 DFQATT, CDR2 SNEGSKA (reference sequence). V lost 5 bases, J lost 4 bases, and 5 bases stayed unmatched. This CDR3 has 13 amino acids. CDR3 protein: CSAALTGGETQYF. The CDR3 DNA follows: TGCAGTGCTGCCCTGACAGGGGGAGAGACCCAGTACTTC.

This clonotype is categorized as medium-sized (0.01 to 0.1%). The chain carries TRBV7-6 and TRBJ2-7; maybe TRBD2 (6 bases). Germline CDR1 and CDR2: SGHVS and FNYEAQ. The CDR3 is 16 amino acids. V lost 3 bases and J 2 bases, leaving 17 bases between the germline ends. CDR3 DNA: TGTGCCAGCAGCTTTAGGGGAGGAAAGGAGGCCTACGAGCAGTACTTC. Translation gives CASSFRGGKEAYEQYF.

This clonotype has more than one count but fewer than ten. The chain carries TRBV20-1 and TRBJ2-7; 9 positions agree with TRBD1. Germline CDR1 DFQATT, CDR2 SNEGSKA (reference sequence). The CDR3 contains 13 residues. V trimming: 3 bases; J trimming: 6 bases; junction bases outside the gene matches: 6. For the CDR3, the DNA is TGCAGTGCTAGTTGGGGGACAGGGTCCGAGCAGTACTTC. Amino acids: CSASWGTGSEQYF.

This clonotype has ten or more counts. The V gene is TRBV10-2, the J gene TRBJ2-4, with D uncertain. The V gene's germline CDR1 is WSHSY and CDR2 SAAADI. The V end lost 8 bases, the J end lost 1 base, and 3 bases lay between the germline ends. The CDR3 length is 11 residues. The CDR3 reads CASVAKNIQYF. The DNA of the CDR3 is TGCGCCAGCGTGGCCAAAAACATTCAGTACTTC.

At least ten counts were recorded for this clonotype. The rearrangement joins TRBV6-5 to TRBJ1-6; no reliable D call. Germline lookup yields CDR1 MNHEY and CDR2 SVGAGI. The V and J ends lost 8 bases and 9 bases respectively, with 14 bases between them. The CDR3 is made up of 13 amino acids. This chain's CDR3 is CASRPRSASPLHF. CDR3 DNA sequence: TGTGCCAGCCGACCCCGGAGTGCTTCACCCCTCCACTTT.

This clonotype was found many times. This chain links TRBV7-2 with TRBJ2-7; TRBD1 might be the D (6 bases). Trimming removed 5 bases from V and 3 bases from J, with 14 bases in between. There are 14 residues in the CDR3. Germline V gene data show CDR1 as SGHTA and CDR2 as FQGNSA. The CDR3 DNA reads TGTGCCAGCAGCACCACAGGGTCCCTCTACGAGCAGTACTTC. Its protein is CASSTTGSLYEQYF.

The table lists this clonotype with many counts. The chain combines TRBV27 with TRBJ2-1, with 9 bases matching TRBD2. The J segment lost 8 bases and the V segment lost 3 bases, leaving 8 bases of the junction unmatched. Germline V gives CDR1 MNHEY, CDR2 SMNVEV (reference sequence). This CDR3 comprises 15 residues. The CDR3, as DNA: TGTGCCAGCAGTTTGGTGCGGGGGGGCCGGGATGAGCAGTTCTTC. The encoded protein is CASSLVRGGRDEQFF.

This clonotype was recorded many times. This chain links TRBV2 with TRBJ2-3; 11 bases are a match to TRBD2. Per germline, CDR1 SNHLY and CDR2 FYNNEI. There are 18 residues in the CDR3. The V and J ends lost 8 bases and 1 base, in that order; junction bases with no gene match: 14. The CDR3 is CASRGGSGGAWGTDTQYF. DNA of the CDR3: TGTGCCAGCCGCGGAGGTAGCGGGGGGGCCTGGGGCACAGATACGCAGTATTTT.

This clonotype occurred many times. The chain's CDR3 is CASSQLGTGDSGNTIYF. The CDR3 DNA follows: TGCGCCAGCAGCCAACTCGGGACAGGAGACTCTGGAAACACCATATATTTT. The chain carries TRBV4-3 and TRBJ1-3; 8 bases are a match to TRBD1. J lost 0 bases, V lost 2 bases, and 6 bases had no gene match. There are 17 residues in the CDR3. The germline CDR1 and CDR2 sequences are LGHNA and YSLEER.

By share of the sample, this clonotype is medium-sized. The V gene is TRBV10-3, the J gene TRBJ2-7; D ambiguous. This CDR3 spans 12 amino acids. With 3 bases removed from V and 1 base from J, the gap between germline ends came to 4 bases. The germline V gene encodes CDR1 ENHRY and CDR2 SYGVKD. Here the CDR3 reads CAISDGSYEQYF. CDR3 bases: TGTGCCATCAGTGACGGTTCCTACGAGCAGTACTTC.

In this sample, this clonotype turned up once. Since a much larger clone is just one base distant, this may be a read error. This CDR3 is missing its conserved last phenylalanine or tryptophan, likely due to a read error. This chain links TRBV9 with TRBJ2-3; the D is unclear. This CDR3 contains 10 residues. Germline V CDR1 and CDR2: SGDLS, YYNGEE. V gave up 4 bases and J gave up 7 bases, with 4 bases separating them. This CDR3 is CASSPHTQYL. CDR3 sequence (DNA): TGTGCCAGCAGCCCTCATACGCAGTATCTT.

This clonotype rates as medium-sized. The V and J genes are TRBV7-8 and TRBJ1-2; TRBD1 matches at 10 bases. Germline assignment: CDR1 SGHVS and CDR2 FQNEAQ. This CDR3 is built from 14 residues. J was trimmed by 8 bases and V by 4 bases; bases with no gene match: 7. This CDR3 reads CASSSGQGTGGYTF. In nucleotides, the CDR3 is TGTGCCAGCAGCTCGGGACAGGGGACTGGCGGCTACACCTTC.

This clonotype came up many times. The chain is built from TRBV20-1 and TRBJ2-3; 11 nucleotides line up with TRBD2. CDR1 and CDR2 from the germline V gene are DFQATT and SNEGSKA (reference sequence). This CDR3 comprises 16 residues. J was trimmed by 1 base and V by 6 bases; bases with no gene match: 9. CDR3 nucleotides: TGCAGTGCCTCACCCTTTAGCGGGGGGGGCACAGATACGCAGTATTTT. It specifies CSASPFSGGGTDTQYF.

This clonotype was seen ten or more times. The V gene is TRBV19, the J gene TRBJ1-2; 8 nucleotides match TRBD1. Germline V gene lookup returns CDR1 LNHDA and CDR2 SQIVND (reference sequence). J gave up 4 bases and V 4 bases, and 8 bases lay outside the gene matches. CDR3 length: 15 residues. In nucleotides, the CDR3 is TGTGCCAGTAGTAAGCGTCAGGGGGCAAGCTATGGCTACACCTTC. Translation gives CASSKRQGASYGYTF.

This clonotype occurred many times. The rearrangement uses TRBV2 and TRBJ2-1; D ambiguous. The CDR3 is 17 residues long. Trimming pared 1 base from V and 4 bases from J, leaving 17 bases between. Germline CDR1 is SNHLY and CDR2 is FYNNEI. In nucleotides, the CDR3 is TGTGCCAGCAGTGAAGGTCGAGGCAGTCCGATTTACAATGAGCAGTTCTTC. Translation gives CASSEGRGSPIYNEQFF.

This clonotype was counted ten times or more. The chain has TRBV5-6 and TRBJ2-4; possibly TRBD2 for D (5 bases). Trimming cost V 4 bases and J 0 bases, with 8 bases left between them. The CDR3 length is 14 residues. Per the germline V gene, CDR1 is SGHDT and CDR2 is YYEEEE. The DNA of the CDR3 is TGTGCCAGCAGCGCCGGACTAGCCAAAAACATTCAGTACTTC. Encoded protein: CASSAGLAKNIQYF.

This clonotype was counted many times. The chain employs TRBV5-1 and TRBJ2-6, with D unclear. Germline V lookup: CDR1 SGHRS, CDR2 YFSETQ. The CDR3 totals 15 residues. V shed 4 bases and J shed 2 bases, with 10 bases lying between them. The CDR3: CASSLLPAGANVLTF. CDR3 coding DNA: TGCGCCAGCAGCCTTCTCCCGGCTGGGGCCAACGTCCTGACTTTC.